The rows below give T cell receptor beta chains drawn from one sample of a study of tumor-infiltrating lymphocytes in primary liver carcinoma. Using its own MiXCR run on the multiplex PCR reads, TCRdb lists one record per CDR3 protein. The sample lists about 320,000 distinct CDR3 sequences; about 62% were seen once. The sequenced sample was peripheral blood. These receptors all come from a man aged 35-49 years with primary liver carcinoma and hepatitis B virus infection. The CDR3 runs from the conserved cysteine through the conserved F or W. D genes are given only for firm matches. Rows may omit the clone size; those that give it use once, few, many or a size class.

DNA: TGTGTCAGCAGTGAAGCGGGTGACATTCAGTACTTC
CDR3: CVSSEAGDIQYF
D: NA
V: TRBV6-1
J: TRBJ2-4
size: NA

DNA: TGTGCCTGGAGTCTGGGACTAGCGGGAGTAGGGAATGAGCAGTTCTTC
CDR3: CAWSLGLAGVGNEQFF
D: TRBD2
V: TRBV30
J: TRBJ2-1
size: NA

DNA: TGTGCCGGTAACCAGGGACTAGCGGGAGGAAGAGACGAGCAGTACTTC
CDR3: CAGNQGLAGGRDEQYF
D: TRBD2
V: TRBV6-2/TRBV6-3
J: TRBJ2-7
size: NA

DNA: TGCGCCAGCAGTATTGGGACGGCATCGTTTAGCTCCTACGAGCAGTACTTC
CDR3: CASSIGTASFSSYEQYF
D: NA
V: TRBV5-1
J: TRBJ2-7
size: few

DNA: TGCAGTGCTAGGGGGGGCGAGGGCCCTGTTTGGGGCGAGCAGTTCTTC
CDR3: CSARGGEGPVWGEQFF
D: NA
V: TRBV20-1
J: TRBJ2-1
size: NA

DNA: TGTGCCAGCAGCCCCAGGCGGACAGGGGCGTTCTACAAGCAGTACTTC
CDR3: CASSPRRTGAFYKQYF
D: TRBD1
V: TRBV7-9
J: TRBJ2-7
size: NA

DNA: TGTGCCAGCAGCTTAATGGGAGGGACCGGGGAGCTGTTTTTT
CDR3: CASSLMGGTGELFF
D: TRBD2
V: TRBV7-3
J: TRBJ2-2
size: NA

DNA: TGTGCCAGCAGTTTAGGCCTTGGCACTGAAGCTCTCTTT
CDR3: CASSLGLGTEALF
D: NA
V: TRBV11-2
J: TRBJ1-1
size: once

DNA: TGTGCCAGCGGTGCGGGACAGTGGAGCAATCAGCCCCAGCATTTT
CDR3: CASGAGQWSNQPQHF
D: TRBD1
V: TRBV6-5
J: TRBJ1-5
size: NA

DNA: TGCGCCAGCAGCTTGAGGAACCTTAGCTCTGGGGCCAACATCCTGACTTTC
CDR3: CASSLRNLSSGANILTF
D: NA
V: TRBV5-1
J: TRBJ2-6
size: NA

DNA: TGTGCCAGCAGTTTATCGGTCCCAGGTAACGAGCAGTACTTC
CDR3: CASSLSVPGNEQYF
D: NA
V: TRBV28
J: TRBJ2-7
size: NA

DNA: TGTGCCTGGAGGGTCCCGGGGGGCAATCAGCCCCAACATTTT
CDR3: CAWRVPGGNQPQHF
D: NA
V: TRBV30
J: TRBJ1-5
size: NA

DNA: TGTGCCAGCATTGAACAGGGGAGCGCCTACGAGCAGTACTTC
CDR3: CASIEQGSAYEQYF
D: TRBD1
V: TRBV28
J: TRBJ2-7
size: few

DNA: TGTGCCAGCAGTGCGGGACAGGGAGCCTACGAGCAGCGCTTC
CDR3: CASSAGQGAYEQRF
D: TRBD1
V: TRBV6-1
J: TRBJ2-7
size: NA

DNA: TGTACCAGCAACTTATCGGAGTGGGGAGGCACTGAAGCTGTCTTT
CDR3: CTSNLSEWGGTEAVF
D: NA
V: TRBV11-2
J: TRBJ1-1
size: NA

DNA: TGTACCAGCAGCCCTGGGGTTTCTGAAACTTTCTTT
CDR3: CTSSPGVSETFF
D: NA
V: TRBV11-2
J: TRBJ1-1
size: few

DNA: TGTGCCAGAAGTTTCCAGGGGGCGAGGTACGAGCAGTACTTC
CDR3: CARSFQGARYEQYF
D: TRBD1
V: TRBV12-3/TRBV12-4
J: TRBJ2-7
size: NA

DNA: TGTGCCATCAGTTCGACTAGCGGGAGTAGTGAAACAGATACGCAGTATTTT
CDR3: CAISSTSGSSETDTQYF
D: TRBD2
V: TRBV6-2/TRBV6-3
J: TRBJ2-3
size: NA

DNA: TGTGCCAGCAGTTTGCCGGGGGGCAAGGGTTCACCCCTCCACTTT
CDR3: CASSLPGGKGSPLHF
D: NA
V: TRBV28
J: TRBJ1-6
size: few

DNA: TGTGCCAGCAGTTACTCGAGAGGCTCTGGAAACACCATATATTTT
CDR3: CASSYSRGSGNTIYF
D: NA
V: TRBV6-5
J: TRBJ1-3
size: many

DNA: TGTGCCAGCAGTGAAGCGGGAGTAGGGATACATAGCAATCAGCCCCAGCATTTT
CDR3: CASSEAGVGIHSNQPQHF
D: NA
V: TRBV6-1
J: TRBJ1-5
size: many

DNA: TGTGCCAGCAGTTACTCATTATCAGGGCCATACGAGCAGTACTTC
CDR3: CASSYSLSGPYEQYF
D: NA
V: TRBV6-5
J: TRBJ2-7
size: NA

DNA: TGCAGCGTTGAAGTGGGGATTAATGAAAAACTGTTTTTT
CDR3: CSVEVGINEKLFF
D: NA
V: TRBV29-1
J: TRBJ1-4
size: NA

DNA: TGCAGCACTACGAGGACGGGGTCCTCCTACGAGCAGTACTTC
CDR3: CSTTRTGSSYEQYF
D: NA
V: TRBV29-1
J: TRBJ2-7
size: once

DNA: TGCAGCGTTGCCTCGGGACAGGACACTGAAGCTTTCTTT
CDR3: CSVASGQDTEAFF
D: TRBD1
V: TRBV29-1
J: TRBJ1-1
size: many

DNA: TGTGCCAGTTCGGGCGCAAACACCGGGGAGCTGGTTTTT
CDR3: CASSGANTGELVF
D: NA
V: TRBV2
J: TRBJ2-2
size: NA

DNA: TGTGCCAGCAGCTTCGACCTTGACTACACCTTC
CDR3: CASSFDLDYTF
D: NA
V: TRBV7-9
J: TRBJ1-2
size: NA

DNA: TGTGCCAGCAGCTTGGAGCTCCAAGAGACCCAATACTTC
CDR3: CASSLELQETQYF
D: NA
V: TRBV11-1
J: TRBJ2-5
size: NA

DNA: TGTGCCAGCAGTTGGGGGGGACTCCTCACTGGGGAGCTGTTTTTT
CDR3: CASSWGGLLTGELFF
D: TRBD2
V: TRBV28
J: TRBJ2-2
size: NA

DNA: TGCAGCGTTGAAGGTTGGGGACAGGGGGCTTCCAGCTATGAGCAGTACTTC
CDR3: CSVEGWGQGASSYEQYF
D: TRBD1
V: TRBV29-1
J: TRBJ2-7
size: NA

DNA: TGTGCCAGCAGTGTGACCGGGACAAGGGTCTCCGAGCAGTTCTTC
CDR3: CASSVTGTRVSEQFF
D: NA
V: TRBV6-2/TRBV6-3
J: TRBJ2-1
size: NA

DNA: TGTGCCAGCAGCCAAGGATGGACTAGCGAAACAGATACGCAGTATTTT
CDR3: CASSQGWTSETDTQYF
D: TRBD2
V: TRBV6-2/TRBV6-3
J: TRBJ2-3
size: many

DNA: TGTACCAACAGAGGGTCGGTGAAGCCCCAGCATTTT
CDR3: CTNRGSVKPQHF
D: NA
V: TRBV6-1
J: TRBJ1-5
size: NA

DNA: TGTGCCAGCACTGGGGACTTACGCTACGAGCAGTACTTC
CDR3: CASTGDLRYEQYF
D: NA
V: TRBV11-2
J: TRBJ2-7
size: NA

DNA: TGCGCCAGCAGTCAATTCCTAGGCAGCTTGAACACTGAAGCTTTCTTT
CDR3: CASSQFLGSLNTEAFF
D: NA
V: TRBV23-1
J: TRBJ1-1
size: NA

DNA: TGTGCCAGCGGCTTGACTGACGGGACAGATACACAGTATTTT
CDR3: CASGLTDGTDTQYF
D: TRBD1
V: TRBV5-5
J: TRBJ2-3
size: NA

DNA: TGTGCCAGCAGTTTAACTAGCGATTACAATGAGCAGTTCTTC
CDR3: CASSLTSDYNEQFF
D: TRBD2
V: TRBV28
J: TRBJ2-1
size: NA

DNA: TGTGCCAGCAGTTACCGGACGAGCTACGAGCAGTACTTC
CDR3: CASSYRTSYEQYF
D: NA
V: TRBV6-6
J: TRBJ2-7
size: NA

DNA: TGTGCCAGCAGTTACTCCGGACGAGGGGACTCCTACGAGCGGTACTTC
CDR3: CASSYSGRGDSYERYF
D: NA
V: TRBV6-2/TRBV6-3
J: TRBJ2-7
size: NA

DNA: TGTGCCAGCAGCCCGCCACGGGCGTTGAACACTGAAGCTTTCTTT
CDR3: CASSPPRALNTEAFF
D: NA
V: TRBV6-6
J: TRBJ1-1
size: NA

DNA: TGTGCCACCAGTGAAGACGGGGGGAATGAGCAGTTCTTC
CDR3: CATSEDGGNEQFF
D: TRBD2
V: TRBV2
J: TRBJ2-1
size: NA

DNA: TGTGCCAGCAGTAGTATTGGGGAAAAACTGTTTTTT
CDR3: CASSSIGEKLFF
D: NA
V: TRBV6-6
J: TRBJ1-4
size: many

DNA: TGTGCCAGCAGCCACCGGGATCTGTTTTTT
CDR3: CASSHRDLFF
D: NA
V: TRBV7-9
J: TRBJ2-2
size: many

DNA: TGTGCCAGCAGCATGGGGGCGGGAGGAAACTACGAGCAGTACTTC
CDR3: CASSMGAGGNYEQYF
D: TRBD2
V: TRBV12-3/TRBV12-4
J: TRBJ2-7
size: many

DNA: TGTGCCAGCAGCCCATTGGAGGGGCTCAGGTATGAGCAATTCTTC
CDR3: CASSPLEGLRYEQFF
D: NA
V: TRBV11-1
J: TRBJ2-1
size: NA

DNA: TGTGCCAGCTGCCTAGTGTCGGGGGAAGGTAGTGAGCAGTTCTTC
CDR3: CASCLVSGEGSEQFF
D: NA
V: TRBV11-2
J: TRBJ2-1
size: NA

DNA: TGTGCCAGTAGCGAACGACAGAGTCAGGGCTACACCTTC
CDR3: CASSERQSQGYTF
D: NA
V: TRBV11-3
J: TRBJ1-2
size: NA

DNA: TGTGCTAGTGGCCAAGGGGCCGCTGAGCAGTTCTTC
CDR3: CASGQGAAEQFF
D: NA
V: TRBV12-5
J: TRBJ2-1
size: many

DNA: TGTGCCAGCAGTAAGACAGGAGGGGCCTACACCTTC
CDR3: CASSKTGGAYTF
D: NA
V: TRBV6-5
J: TRBJ1-2
size: many

DNA: TGTGCCAGCAGTTACTCGATTAGCTCCTACGGGCAGTACTTC
CDR3: CASSYSISSYGQYF
D: NA
V: TRBV6-2/TRBV6-3
J: TRBJ2-7
size: NA

DNA: TGTGCCAGCAGCTTACTCGTCCCGGCGAACACTGAAGCTTTCTTT
CDR3: CASSLLVPANTEAFF
D: NA
V: TRBV5-6
J: TRBJ1-1
size: NA

DNA: TGTACCTGGAGTTTAGACAGGGGAGAGACCCAGTACTTC
CDR3: CTWSLDRGETQYF
D: TRBD1
V: TRBV30
J: TRBJ2-5
size: NA

DNA: TGTGCCAGCAGCTTGGACCCCCGCCCGGCGGGGAACTACGAGCAGTACTTC
CDR3: CASSLDPRPAGNYEQYF
D: NA
V: TRBV5-5
J: TRBJ2-7
size: NA

DNA: TGTGCCAGCACCCTACTAGCGGGAGGTCCCAACGGCCAGTACTTC
CDR3: CASTLLAGGPNGQYF
D: TRBD2
V: TRBV11-2
J: TRBJ2-7
size: NA